Listed below are T cell receptor beta chains from one sample, sequenced in a study of cytomegalovirus exposure and HLA in healthy donors. Produced via immunoSEQ multiplex PCR; TCRdb's table is partial and in-frame only. The sample yields more than 95,000 clones, approximately 74% seen once. The sequencing sample was made of PBMCs. The receptors originated from a female donor in good health and CMV-seropositive. The CDR3 runs from the conserved cysteine through the conserved F or W. D genes are given only for firm matches. Clone size is given for some rows only: seen once, a few or many times, or a class if the clone is expanded.

J gene	CDR3 length	V gene	D gene	clone size	CDR3 protein	CDR3 DNA
TRBJ2-7	13	TRBV19	TRBD2	NA	CASSSLAGVEQYF	TGTGCCAGTAGTAGCCTAGCGGGAGTTGAGCAGTACTTC
TRBJ2-1	15	TRBV5-4	TRBD2	once	CASSFAGARRNEQFF	TGTGCCAGCAGTTTCGCGGGAGCGCGTCGCAATGAGCAGTTCTTC
TRBJ2-1	14	TRBV29-1	NA	NA	CSVEEGLLVNEQFF	TGCAGCGTTGAAGAGGGCCTACTAGTCAATGAGCAGTTCTTC
TRBJ2-1	15	TRBV4-3	NA	NA	CASSPQEGEPNEQFF	TGCGCCAGCAGCCCCCAAGAGGGCGAACCCAATGAGCAGTTCTTC
TRBJ2-7	13	TRBV29-1	TRBD2	few	CSVRLAGSYEQYF	TGCAGCGTTAGACTAGCGGGCTCCTACGAGCAGTACTTC
TRBJ2-1	17	TRBV1	NA	NA	CTSSQDRTTSPYNEQFF	TGCACCAGCAGCCAAGATAGGACTACCTCCCCCTACAATGAGCAGTTCTTC
TRBJ2-7	15	TRBV7-6	NA	NA	CASSLSGGASYEQYF	TGTGCCAGCAGCTTATCCGGCGGGGCGTCCTACGAGCAGTACTTC
TRBJ2-1	14	TRBV13	NA	NA	CASSLYGRGDEQFF	TGTGCCAGCAGCTTATACGGGAGAGGGGATGAGCAGTTCTTC
TRBJ1-2	14	TRBV2	NA	NA	CASSSLQGSDGYTF	TGTGCCAGCAGTTCGCTGCAGGGAAGTGATGGCTACACCTTC
TRBJ2-5	13	TRBV4-3	NA	NA	CASSQRLGETQYF	TGCGCCAGCAGCCAACGACTCGGCGAGACCCAGTACTTC
TRBJ1-4	17	TRBV7-2	NA	NA	CASSLRGQWALNEKLFF	TGTGCCAGCAGCTTGCGGGGCCAGTGGGCTTTAAATGAAAAACTGTTTTTT
TRBJ2-3	12	TRBV27	NA	few	CASSLGRGLQYF	TGTGCCAGCAGTTTAGGCCGGGGATTGCAGTATTTT
TRBJ1-1	13	TRBV19	NA	NA	CASSMTRNTEAFF	TGTGCCAGTAGTATGACACGGAACACTGAAGCTTTCTTT
TRBJ1-1	14	TRBV13	TRBD1	NA	CASSLSQGVTEAFF	TGTGCCAGCAGCTTATCCCAGGGGGTCACTGAAGCTTTCTTT
TRBJ1-1	13	TRBV5-5	NA	NA	CASSLAVGTEAFF	TGTGCCAGCAGCTTGGCTGTCGGCACTGAAGCTTTCTTT
TRBJ2-7	15	TRBV18	TRBD1	NA	CASSSYGTGLTEQYF	TGTGCCAGCTCGTCTTACGGGACAGGGTTAACCGAGCAGTACTTC
TRBJ2-3	16	TRBV11-3	TRBD2	NA	CASSLHGGAPPDTQYF	TGTGCCAGCAGCCTCCACGGGGGGGCCCCCCCAGATACGCAGTATTTT
TRBJ2-6	15	TRBV10-3	TRBD1	NA	CATRDSNSGANVLTF	TGTGCCACCCGGGACAGCAACTCTGGGGCCAACGTCCTGACTTTC
TRBJ1-1	13	TRBV29-1	TRBD1	NA	CSVRTGGNTEAFF	TGCAGCGTTCGGACAGGGGGGAACACTGAAGCTTTCTTT
TRBJ2-3	14	TRBV30	NA	NA	CAWRKHPSTDTQYF	TGTGCCTGGAGAAAACATCCTAGCACAGATACGCAGTATTTT
TRBJ2-7	14	TRBV28	TRBD1	NA	CASSRPGQGTEQYF	TGTGCCAGCAGTAGGCCGGGACAGGGGACCGAGCAGTACTTC
TRBJ2-7	13	TRBV19	NA	NA	CASSTGLRGEQYF	TGTGCCAGTAGCACGGGACTCCGGGGGGAGCAGTACTTC
TRBJ1-2	14	TRBV21-1	NA	NA	CASSKAARVCGYTF	TGTGCCAGCAGCAAAGCTGCCAGGGTCTGTGGCTACACCTTC
TRBJ2-7	15	TRBV4-1	TRBD1	NA	CASSSPGQGIYEQYF	TGCGCCAGCAGCTCCCCGGGACAGGGTATCTACGAGCAGTACTTC
TRBJ2-2	14	TRBV7-8	TRBD2	NA	CASSPSGRGGELFF	TGTGCCAGCAGCCCTAGCGGGCGTGGCGGGGAGCTGTTTTTT
TRBJ1-1	17	TRBV9	NA	NA	CASSVAGFQPPNTEAFF	TGTGCCAGCAGCGTAGCGGGGTTCCAGCCACCGAACACTGAAGCTTTCTTT
TRBJ1-4	17	TRBV28	NA	NA	CASTGMVQRATNEKLFF	TGTGCCAGCACAGGGATGGTTCAGCGAGCAACTAATGAAAAACTGTTTTTT
TRBJ1-1	15	TRBV15	TRBD1	NA	CATSRAGGKNTEAFF	TGTGCCACCAGTCGGGCAGGGGGAAAGAACACTGAAGCTTTCTTT
TRBJ1-2	15	TRBV28	TRBD1	once	CASSPSGQGSDGYTF	TGTGCCAGCAGTCCCTCGGGACAGGGGAGCGATGGCTACACCTTC
TRBJ2-3	13	TRBV7-9	NA	NA	CASSKDTTDTQYF	TGTGCCAGCAGCAAGGACACCACAGATACGCAGTATTTT
TRBJ2-1	16	TRBV6-4	TRBD2	NA	CASSDSGGGPANEQFF	TGTGCCAGCAGTGACTCGGGCGGGGGGCCGGCGAATGAGCAGTTCTTC
TRBJ1-1	15	TRBV28	NA	NA	CASRNPQGTNTEAFF	TGTGCCAGCAGGAACCCCCAGGGGACCAACACTGAAGCTTTCTTT
TRBJ2-3	14	TRBV7-9	NA	once	CASSSGINTDTQYF	TGTGCCAGCAGTTCAGGGATTAACACAGATACGCAGTATTTT
TRBJ1-4	14	TRBV28	TRBD1	NA	CASSWSRGDEKLFF	TGTGCCAGCAGTTGGTCCAGGGGGGATGAAAAACTGTTTTTT
TRBJ2-1	11	TRBV10-3	TRBD1	NA	CASATGDEQFF	TGTGCCAGCGCGACAGGGGATGAGCAGTTCTTC
TRBJ2-7	16	TRBV19	NA	few	CASSTTTAGRYYEQYF	TGTGCCAGTAGTACCACGACGGCAGGGCGATACTACGAGCAGTACTTC
TRBJ1-1	17	TRBV4-1	TRBD1	NA	CASSHAIRDRLNTEAFF	TGCGCCAGCAGCCACGCTATCCGGGACAGATTGAACACTGAAGCTTTCTTT
TRBJ2-1	15	TRBV6-5	TRBD1	NA	CASRIRDSSFNEQFF	TGTGCCAGCAGGATTCGGGACAGTTCTTTCAATGAGCAGTTCTTC
TRBJ2-1	13	TRBV11-3	TRBD2	once	CASSHLTSGEQFF	TGTGCCAGCAGTCATCTGACTAGCGGAGAGCAGTTCTTC